This entry lists 7 T cell receptor beta chains sequenced from one sample in a study of T-cell memory formation after mild COVID-19. TCRdb re-analysed the 5' RACE reads in MiXCR, keeping a single row per CDR3 protein. Among 360,000 or so distinct CDR3 sequences listed, around 30% were seen once. Sequenced material: PBMCs or a T cell subset sorted from them (not recorded which). These receptors all come from an adult woman who had mild COVID-19 (a few samples of this study predate the infection). Cell type and time point are not known.

This clonotype showed up just a few times. The V gene is TRBV12-3 or TRBV12-4, the J gene TRBJ2-7; 12 positions match TRBD2. This CDR3 region has 15 residues. J gave up 7 bases and V 6 bases, and 10 bases lay outside the gene matches. The CDR3 coding sequence is TGTGCCAGCAGCCTAGAGCTAGCGGGGGGGCGTGAGCAGTACTTC. Its protein is CASSLELAGGREQYF.

V gene TRBV5-6 combines with J gene TRBJ2-1, with TRBD1 matching over 8 bases. The trim removed 0 bases at V and 9 bases at J, leaving 8 bases unmatched. CDR3 length equals 15 residues. Germline-derived CDR1 and CDR2 are SGHDT and YYEEEE. CDR3 in DNA: TGTGCCAGCAGCTTGGTGGACAGGGTAAGGAGTGAGCAGTTCTTC. It codes for CASSLVDRVRSEQFF.

This clonotype was observed a few times. This chain connects TRBV27 to TRBJ2-7; D ambiguous. Trimming took 2 bases from V and 2 from J, leaving 13 bases between them. Germline CDR1 is MNHEY and CDR2 is SMNVEV (reference sequence). The CDR3 spans 15 residues. CDR3 sequence (DNA): TGTGCCAGCAGTTTAAGTGGCAGCAACACCTACGAGCAGTACTTC. Amino acids: CASSLSGSNTYEQYF.

This chain joins TRBV4-3 and TRBJ2-7; 12 positions match TRBD1. Germline V gene sequence: CDR1 LGHNA, CDR2 YSLEER. The V and J ends lost 0 bases and 6 bases, in that order; junction bases with no gene match: 12. The CDR3 is 18 residues long. CDR3 in amino acids: CASSQDPRDRGRAGEQYF. The CDR3 DNA sequence: TGCGCCAGCAGCCAAGACCCCCGGGACAGGGGGCGGGCAGGCGAGCAGTACTTC.

The chain links TRBV5-6 to TRBJ2-1; a possible D gene is TRBD2 (6 bases). The germline CDR1 and CDR2 sequences are SGHDT and YYEEEE. The CDR3 loop spans 15 amino acids. The V and J ends lost 3 bases and 8 bases respectively, with 18 bases between them. CDR3 protein: CASSSFVRGYHEQFF. The CDR3 DNA reads as TGTGCCAGCAGCTCCTTTGTCCGGGGGTACCATGAGCAGTTCTTC.

This clonotype showed up just a few times. The CDR3 spells CSARRQNNEAFF. DNA for the CDR3: TGCAGTGCTAGGAGGCAAAATAATGAAGCTTTCTTT. The chain uses TRBV20-1 and TRBJ1-1; D is ambiguous. There are 12 residues in the CDR3. Trimming pared 3 bases from V and 7 bases from J, leaving 12 bases between. Germline V CDR1 and CDR2: DFQATT, SNEGSKA (reference sequence).

This chain connects TRBV5-5 to TRBJ2-2; TRBD1 or TRBD2 may be the D gene (5 bases each). The CDR3 has 14 amino acids. V gave up 5 bases and J gave up 7 bases, with 15 bases separating them. From germline, CDR1 is SGHKS and CDR2 YYEKEE (reference sequence). The DNA of the CDR3 is TGTGCCAGCAGTGGACTGGGACGGGTCGGGGAGCTGTTTTTT. It translates to CASSGLGRVGELFF.